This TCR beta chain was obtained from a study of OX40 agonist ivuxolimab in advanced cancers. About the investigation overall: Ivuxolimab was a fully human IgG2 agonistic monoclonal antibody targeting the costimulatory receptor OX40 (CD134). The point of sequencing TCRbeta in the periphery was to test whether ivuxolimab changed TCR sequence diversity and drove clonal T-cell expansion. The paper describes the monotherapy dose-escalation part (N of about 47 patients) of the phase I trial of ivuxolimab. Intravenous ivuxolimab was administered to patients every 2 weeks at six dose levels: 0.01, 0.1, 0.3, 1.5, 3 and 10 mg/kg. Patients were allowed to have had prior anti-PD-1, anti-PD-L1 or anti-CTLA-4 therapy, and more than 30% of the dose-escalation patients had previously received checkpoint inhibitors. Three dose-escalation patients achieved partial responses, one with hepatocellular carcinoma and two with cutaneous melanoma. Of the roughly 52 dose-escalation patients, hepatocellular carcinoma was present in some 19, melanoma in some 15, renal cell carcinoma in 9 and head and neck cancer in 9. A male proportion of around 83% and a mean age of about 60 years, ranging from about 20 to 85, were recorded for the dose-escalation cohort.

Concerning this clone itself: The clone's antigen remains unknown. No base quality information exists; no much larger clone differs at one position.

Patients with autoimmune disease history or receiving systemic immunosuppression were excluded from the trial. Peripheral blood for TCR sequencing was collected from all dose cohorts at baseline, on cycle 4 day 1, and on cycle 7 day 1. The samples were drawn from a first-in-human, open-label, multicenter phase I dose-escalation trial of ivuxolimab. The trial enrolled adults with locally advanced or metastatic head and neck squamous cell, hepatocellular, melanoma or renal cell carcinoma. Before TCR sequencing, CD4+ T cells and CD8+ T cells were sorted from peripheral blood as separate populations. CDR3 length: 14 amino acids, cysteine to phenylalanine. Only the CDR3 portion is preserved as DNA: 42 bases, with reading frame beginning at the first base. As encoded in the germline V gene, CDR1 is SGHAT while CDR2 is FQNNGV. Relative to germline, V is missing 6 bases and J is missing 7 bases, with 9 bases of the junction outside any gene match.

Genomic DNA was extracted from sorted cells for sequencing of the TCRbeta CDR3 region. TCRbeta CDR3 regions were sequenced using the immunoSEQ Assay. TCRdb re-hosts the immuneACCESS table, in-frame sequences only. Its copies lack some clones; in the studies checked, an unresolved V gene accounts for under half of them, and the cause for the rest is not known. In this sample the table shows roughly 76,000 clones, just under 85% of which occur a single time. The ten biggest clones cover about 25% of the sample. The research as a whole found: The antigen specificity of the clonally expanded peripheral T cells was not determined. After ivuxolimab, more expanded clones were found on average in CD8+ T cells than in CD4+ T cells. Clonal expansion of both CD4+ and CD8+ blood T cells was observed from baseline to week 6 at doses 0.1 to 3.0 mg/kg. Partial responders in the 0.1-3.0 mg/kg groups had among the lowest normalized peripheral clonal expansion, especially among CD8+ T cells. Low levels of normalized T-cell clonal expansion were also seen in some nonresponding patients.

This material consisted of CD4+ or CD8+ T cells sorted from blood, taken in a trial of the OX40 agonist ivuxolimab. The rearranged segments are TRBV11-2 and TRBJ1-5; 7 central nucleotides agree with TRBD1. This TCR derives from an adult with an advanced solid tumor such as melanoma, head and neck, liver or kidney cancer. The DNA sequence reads TGTGCCAGCAGTCAGACAGGGCAGTCCCAGCCCCAGCATTTT. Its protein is CASSQTGQSQPQHF.